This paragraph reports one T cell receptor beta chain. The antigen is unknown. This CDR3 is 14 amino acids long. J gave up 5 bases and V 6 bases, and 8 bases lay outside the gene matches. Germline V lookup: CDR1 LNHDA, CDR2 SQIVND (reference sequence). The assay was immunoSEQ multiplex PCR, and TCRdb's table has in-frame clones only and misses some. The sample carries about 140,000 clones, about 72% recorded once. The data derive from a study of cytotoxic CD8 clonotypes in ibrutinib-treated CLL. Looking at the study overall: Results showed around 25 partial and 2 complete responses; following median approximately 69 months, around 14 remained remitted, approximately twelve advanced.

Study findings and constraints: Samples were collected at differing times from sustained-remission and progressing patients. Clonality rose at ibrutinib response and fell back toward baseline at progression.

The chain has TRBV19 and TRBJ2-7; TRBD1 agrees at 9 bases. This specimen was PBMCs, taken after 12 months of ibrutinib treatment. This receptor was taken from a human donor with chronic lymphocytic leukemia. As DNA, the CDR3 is TGTGCCAGTAGCAAGGGACAGGGAGTCGACGAGCAGTACTTC. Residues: CASSKGQGVDEQYF.